A single sample is the source of the 27 T cell receptor beta chains below, sequenced in a study of molecular identifiers for immune sequencing clone quantification. TCRdb independently ran MiXCR on the PCR reads; one entry per CDR3 protein. Seen here are about 500,000 distinct CDR3 sequences, about 20% observed once, and the top ten hold 0.84%. Input material: naive CD8+ T cells from blood, with Jurkat cell RNA spiked in. Noted subset: FACS-sorted CD8+CD4-CCR7+CD45RA+ naive T cells. Receptor source: a human donor in good health. Some libraries in this study had Jurkat cell RNA spiked in.

This clonotype has only a few counts. The chain joins TRBV20-1 to TRBJ1-1; D not resolved. Trimming removed 0 bases from V and 1 base from J, with 15 bases in between. This CDR3 comprises 16 residues. Germline-derived CDR1 and CDR2 are DFQATT and SNEGSKA (reference sequence). DNA for the CDR3: TGCAGTGCTAGAGATCCGGGGTGGGCAGGGAACACTGAAGCTTTCTTT. This sequence encodes CSARDPGWAGNTEAFF.

This chain joins TRBV7-9 and TRBJ2-2; no clear D gene. Per the germline V gene, CDR1 is SEHNR and CDR2 is FQNEAQ (reference sequence). V lost 1 base, J lost 14 bases, and 14 bases lay in between. The CDR3 sequence is 13 residues long. Here the CDR3 DNA reads TGTGCCAGCAGCTTAGGTACTCCCTGGCAACTGTTTTTT. It codes for CASSLGTPWQLFF.

This clonotype was seen repeatedly, ten times or more. The rearrangement uses TRBV13 and TRBJ1-1; D not certain. V lost 2 bases, J lost 0 bases, and 7 bases lay in between. In germline, CDR1 is PRHDT, CDR2 FYEKMQ (reference sequence). The CDR3 runs to 14 residues. As DNA, the CDR3 is TGTGCCAGCAGCTTATTCAGTGTGAACACTGAAGCTTTCTTT. Translation gives CASSLFSVNTEAFF. Full variable domain (missing parts from reference TRBV13 and TRBJ1-1): AAGVIQSPRHLIKEKRETATLKCYPIPRHDTVYWYQQGPGQDPQFLISFYEKMQSDKGSIPDRFSAQQFSDYHSELNMSSLELGDSALYFCASSLFSVNTEAFFGQGTRLTVV.

The table lists this clonotype with a few counts. This chain links TRBV27 with TRBJ1-2; 7 bases fit TRBD1. The junction had 26 bases not matched to a gene; V was cut back by 6 bases and J by 4 bases. This CDR3 has 20 amino acids. The germline CDR1 and CDR2 sequences are MNHEY and SMNVEV (reference sequence). The CDR3 protein is CASRPNQPRGGPFFSYGYTF. CDR3 nucleotide sequence: TGTGCCAGCAGACCCAATCAGCCGCGAGGGGGCCCTTTTTTTAGCTATGGCTACACCTTC.

A note on this clonotype: This may arise from a read error, as a much more abundant clone is one base away. The chain joins TRBV24-1 to TRBJ1-4; possible D gene TRBD1, 6 bases. The germline V gene has CDR1 KGHDR and CDR2 SFDVKD. The germline V and J ends were trimmed by 5 bases and 6 bases, with 18 bases remaining between them. This CDR3 spans 16 amino acids. The CDR3: CATSARQAITYEKLFF. The CDR3 DNA reads as TGTGCCACCAGTGCTCGACAGGCGATCACTTATGAAAAACTGTTTTTT.

This sequence joins TRBV10-3 and TRBJ1-2; 7 bases match TRBD1. CDR3 size: 18 residues. Germline assignment: CDR1 ENHRY and CDR2 SYGVKD. V trimming: 5 bases; J trimming: 8 bases; junction bases outside the gene matches: 23. CDR3 DNA: TGTGCCATCAGTCCAACCCCCCCAGGGGGGCAACTGTCTTCGGGCTACACCTTC. This encodes CAISPTPPGGQLSSGYTF.

The CDR3 nucleotides are TGTGCCAGCAGTACACGCCCCAGGGGGTTCGTCTATGGCTACACCTTC. This translates into CASSTRPRGFVYGYTF. V is TRBV6-5 and J is TRBJ1-2, with TRBD1 identical over 7 bases. The CDR3 totals 16 residues. V lost 5 bases, J lost 4 bases, and 13 bases stayed unmatched. CDR1 and CDR2 (germline): MNHEY, SVGAGI.

Comments on this clonotype: Being one base from a much bigger clone, this may be a read error. The CDR3 bases are TGTGTCAGCAGAGACAGGGGTTGGAATTCACCCCTCCACTTT. It specifies CVSRDRGWNSPLHF. The chain combines TRBV12-3 or TRBV12-4 with TRBJ1-6; TRBD1 matches at 8 bases. This CDR3 has 14 residues.

Details on this clonotype: At one end, the junction sequence differs from germline, possibly due to a read error. This chain connects TRBV14 to TRBJ1-4; 9 bases match TRBD1. This CDR3 has 17 amino acids. CDR1 is SGHDN and CDR2 is FVKESK in the germline V gene. CDR3 sequence: CASSLEPSQGATEKPFF. The CDR3 nucleotides are TGTGCCAGCAGCCTAGAACCCTCACAGGGGGCGACTGAAAAACCGTTTTTT.

In its sample, this clonotype was seen many times. V gene TRBV30 combines with J gene TRBJ2-7, with 10 bases identical to TRBD1. V was clipped by 1 base and J by 5 bases; unmatched bases: 5. Germline lookup yields CDR1 GTSNPN and CDR2 SVGIG (reference sequence). CDR3 length: 14 residues. CDR3 coding DNA: TGTGCCTGGAGTGCGGGACAGGGGTATGACGAGCAGTACTTC. Residues: CAWSAGQGYDEQYF.

This clonotype appeared a single time. This is likely a read error, given that the CDR3 carries no conserved phenylalanine or tryptophan at its end. V is TRBV5-6 and J is TRBJ2-5; no firm D call. The V gene lost 2 bases and the J gene lost 4 bases, with 12 bases spanning the gap. CDR1 is SGHDT, CDR2 YYEEEE, per germline. The CDR3 sequence is 14 residues long. As DNA, the CDR3 is TGTGCCAGCAGCTTTGTACGGTTCGGAGAGACCCAGTACCTC. This translates into CASSFVRFGETQYL.

This clonotype was seen at least ten times. One end of the junction fails to match germline, which may point to a read error. CDR3 residues: CASSEERTLSGTGELFF. The CDR3 region has the DNA TGTGCCAGCAGCGAAGAAAGGACCCTTAGTGGGACCGGGGAGCTGTTTTTT. V and J are TRBV14 and TRBJ2-2; D remains ambiguous. The germline V gene encodes CDR1 SGHDN and CDR2 FVKESK. The CDR3 has 17 residues.

About this clonotype: A read error may be the cause here, since a much bigger clone is one base away. This chain connects TRBV19 to TRBJ1-2, with TRBD1 as a possible D gene (6 bases). The CDR3 has 13 amino acids. The germline CDR1 and CDR2 sequences are LNHDA and SQIVND (reference sequence). This CDR3 is CASSAGQLLGCTF. Here the CDR3 DNA reads TGTGCCAGTAGTGCCGGACAGCTCTTAGGCTGCACCTTC. Looking up the rest from reference TRBV19 and TRBJ1-2 gives the full variable domain: DGGITQSPKYLFRKEGQNVTLSCEQNLNHDAMYWYRQDPGQGLRLIYYSQIVNDFQKGDIAEGYSVSREKKESFPLTVTSAQKNPTAFYLCASSAGQLLGCTFGSGTRLTVV.

This clonotype was seen ten or more times. The chain is built from TRBV27 and TRBJ2-7, with a possible D match to TRBD1 (6 bases). Germline V CDR1 and CDR2: MNHEY, SMNVEV (reference sequence). Trimming shortened V by 5 bases and J by 0 bases, and 11 bases separated the two germline ends. The CDR3 has 14 residues. DNA of the CDR3: TGTGCCAGCAGTGTTACAGGGCACTCCTACGAGCAGTACTTC. It is translated as CASSVTGHSYEQYF.

Only a few counts were recorded for this clonotype. The J gene is TRBJ2-1, the V gene TRBV5-6, with D tentatively TRBD2 (6 bases). V was trimmed by 4 bases and J by 12 bases, leaving 20 bases between them. CDR3 length: 14 amino acids. Germline lookup yields CDR1 SGHDT and CDR2 YYEEEE. CDR3 amino acids: CASSVGLARGVQFF. For the CDR3, the DNA is TGTGCCAGCAGCGTGGGACTCGCCCGGGGTGTGCAGTTCTTC.

V gene TRBV7-9 combines with J gene TRBJ2-2, with 8 bases identical to TRBD2. Germline V gene data show CDR1 as SEHNR and CDR2 as FQNEAQ (reference sequence). After removal of 7 bases from V and 4 bases from J, the junction contained 8 bases not matched to a gene. This CDR3 is built from 15 residues. In DNA form, the CDR3 reads TGTGCCAGCAACGGCGGGGGGCTGAGCACCGGGGAGCTGTTTTTT. This sequence encodes CASNGGGLSTGELFF.

Comment on this clonotype: One junction end does not reproduce the germline sequence, and a read error may be involved. The J gene is TRBJ2-5, the V gene TRBV11-2, with D unclear. Germline lookup yields CDR1 SGHAT and CDR2 FQNNGV. The CDR3 sequence is 16 residues long. CDR3 nucleotide sequence: TGTGCCAGCGGCTTAGATATTTGGGGAAACGGAGAGACCCAGTACTTC. Translated, it gives CASGLDIWGNGETQYF.

There are many counts of this clonotype. The V gene is TRBV9, the J gene TRBJ2-7; TRBD2 aligns across 10 bases. The CDR3 contains 15 residues. V gave up 3 bases and J gave up 4 bases; unmatched junction bases: 7. From germline, CDR1 is SGDLS and CDR2 YYNGEE. Here the CDR3 DNA reads TGTGCCAGCAGCGCCTATTCTAGCGGGGGATACGAGCAGTACTTC. It translates to CASSAYSSGGYEQYF. The variable domain in full, with the rest retrieved from reference TRBV9 and TRBJ2-7, is DSGVTQTPKHLITATGQRVTLRCSPRSGDLSVYWYQQSLDQGLQFLIQYYNGEERAKGNILERFSAQQFPDLHSELNLSSLELGDSALYFCASSAYSSGGYEQYFGPGTRLTVT.

At least ten counts were recorded for this clonotype. V usage is TRBV20-1 and J usage is TRBJ2-7; 9 nucleotides align to TRBD2. CDR1 is DFQATT and CDR2 is SNEGSKA in the germline V gene (reference sequence). This CDR3 is 14 amino acids long. V lost 6 bases and J lost 0; bases outside the gene matches: 6. The CDR3 reads CSATRSGSSYEQYF. The CDR3 nucleotides are TGCAGTGCGACCCGTAGCGGGAGCTCCTACGAGCAGTACTTC.

This clonotype has only a few counts. The chain employs TRBV12-3 or TRBV12-4 and TRBJ2-3; 10 nucleotides line up with TRBD1. V shed 6 bases and J 3 bases; nucleotides not matched to a gene: 6. The CDR3 totals 15 residues. Written as DNA, the CDR3 is TGTGCCAGCAGGGGCCCGGGACAGGGGACAGATACGCAGTATTTT. This codes for CASRGPGQGTDTQYF.

This clonotype has just a few counts. The chain joins TRBV6-5 to TRBJ1-2; D is undetermined. This CDR3 spans 13 amino acids. V was cut by 2 bases and J by 1 base, with 5 bases left in between. CDR1 is MNHEY and CDR2 is SVGAGI in the germline V gene. The DNA of the CDR3 is TGTGCCAGCAGTTACGAGTATAACTATGGCTACACCTTC. This sequence encodes CASSYEYNYGYTF.

The chain carries TRBV7-3 and TRBJ2-3; no clear D. Germline values: CDR1 SGHTA, CDR2 FQGTGA. With 4 bases removed from V and 4 bases from J, the gap between germline ends came to 12 bases. This CDR3 has 14 amino acids. The CDR3 loop is CASSSDGNADTQYF. The CDR3 nucleotides read TGTGCCAGCAGCTCCGACGGAAACGCAGATACGCAGTATTTT.

The table lists this clonotype with many counts. V usage is TRBV27 and J usage is TRBJ2-3; 11 bases agree with TRBD2. Germline CDR1 MNHEY, CDR2 SMNVEV (reference sequence). The CDR3 has 17 amino acids. V gave up 3 bases and J gave up 0 bases; unmatched junction bases: 5. In nucleotides, the CDR3 is TGTGCCAGCAGTTTTCTAGGGACTAGCGGTAGCACAGATACGCAGTATTTT. It specifies CASSFLGTSGSTDTQYF.

This clonotype occurred a few times. The V gene is TRBV6-6, the J gene TRBJ1-3; TRBD1 matches 8 bases. The CDR3 spans 18 residues. V lost 6 bases to trimming and J lost 0 bases; unmatched junction nucleotides: 13. The germline CDR1 and CDR2 sequences are MNHNY and SVGAGI (reference sequence). The CDR3 is CASRPLDRGQASGNTIYF. Written as DNA, the CDR3 is TGTGCCAGCAGACCCCTCGACAGGGGACAGGCCTCTGGAAACACCATATATTTT.

In this sample, this clonotype turned up many times. V gene TRBV19 combines with J gene TRBJ2-7; 7 nucleotides align to TRBD2. V dropped 5 bases and J dropped 5; count of bases not matched to a gene: 6. Germline lookup yields CDR1 LNHDA and CDR2 SQIVND (reference sequence). The CDR3 consists of 13 residues. The CDR3 sequence is CASSPGGRNEQYF. Written as DNA, the CDR3 is TGTGCCAGTAGTCCGGGGGGTAGGAACGAGCAGTACTTC.

In its sample, this clonotype was seen many times. This rearrangement joins TRBV4-3 to TRBJ2-1; no clear D gene. Trimming removed 0 bases from V and 0 bases from J, with 9 bases in between. The CDR3 spans 16 residues. Germline V lookup: CDR1 LGHNA, CDR2 YSLEER. The CDR3 reads CASSQDEPSSYNEQFF. The CDR3 bases are TGCGCCAGCAGCCAAGACGAGCCGAGCTCCTACAATGAGCAGTTCTTC.

The J gene is TRBJ2-1, the V gene TRBV3-1; TRBD2 matches at 7 bases. J was trimmed by 3 bases and V by 7 bases; bases with no gene match: 6. Germline CDR1 is LGHDT and CDR2 is YNNKEL (reference sequence). The CDR3 extends over 14 amino acids. CDR3 in amino acids: CASNSLADYNEQFF. The CDR3 DNA reads as TGTGCCAGCAATTCGCTAGCGGACTACAATGAGCAGTTCTTC.